This record concerns one T cell receptor beta chain sequence. Its target is not known. Germline V gives CDR1 SQVTM, CDR2 ANQGSEA. This CDR3 has 12 amino acids. Graves' hyperthyroidism is called stable when ophthalmopathy does not progress within 18 months. PBMCs were sourced from about 10 ml fresh peripheral blood. Amplification targeted TCR beta CDR3 regions from RNA transcripts. First-round RT-PCR of the TCR CDR3 relied on the HTBI primer set. TCRdb analysed the multiplex PCR reads with MiXCR anew, one entry per CDR3 protein. Here the sample spans more than 300,000 distinct CDR3 sequences, 11% to 15% being singletons. This entry comes from a study of T cells in Graves' hyperthyroidism and ophthalmopathy. Study-wide results and limits: The blood repertoire included most of the expanded thyroid clonotypes above 0.001.

Material for sequencing was blood. This chain joins TRBV29-1 and TRBJ2-2; 9 bases agree with TRBD2. This receptor was taken from a woman aged 60 to 75 with Graves' hyperthyroidism. CDR3 nucleotides: TGCAGTGCGGGAGGGGTCACCGGGGAGCTGTTTTTT. It codes for CSAGGVTGELFF.